This T cell receptor beta chain was sequenced during a study of monozygotic twins with inflammatory bowel disease. The length of the CDR3 is 15 residues. Per the germline V gene, CDR1 is SGHNT and CDR2 is YYREEE (reference sequence). Investigators extracted total RNA from whole blood and did not sort T cells. From the 5' RACE reads, TCRdb lists one entry per CDR3 protein and no DNA. The sample has roughly 160,000 distinct CDR3 sequences; the top ten hold 7.4%. The origin of this receptor is a human donor with ulcerative colitis or Crohn's disease, or a healthy co-twin of an affected twin (not recorded which). The chain has TRBV5-4 and TRBJ2-5. The source material was blood. CDR3 residues: CASSLAAAEGETQYF. The variable domain in full, with the rest retrieved from reference TRBV5-4 and TRBJ2-5, is ETGVTQSPTHLIKTRGQQVTLRCSSQSGHNTVSWYQQALGQGPQFIFQYYREEENGRGNFPPRFSGLQFPNYSSELNVNALELDDSALYLCASSLAAAEGETQYFGPGTRLLVL.